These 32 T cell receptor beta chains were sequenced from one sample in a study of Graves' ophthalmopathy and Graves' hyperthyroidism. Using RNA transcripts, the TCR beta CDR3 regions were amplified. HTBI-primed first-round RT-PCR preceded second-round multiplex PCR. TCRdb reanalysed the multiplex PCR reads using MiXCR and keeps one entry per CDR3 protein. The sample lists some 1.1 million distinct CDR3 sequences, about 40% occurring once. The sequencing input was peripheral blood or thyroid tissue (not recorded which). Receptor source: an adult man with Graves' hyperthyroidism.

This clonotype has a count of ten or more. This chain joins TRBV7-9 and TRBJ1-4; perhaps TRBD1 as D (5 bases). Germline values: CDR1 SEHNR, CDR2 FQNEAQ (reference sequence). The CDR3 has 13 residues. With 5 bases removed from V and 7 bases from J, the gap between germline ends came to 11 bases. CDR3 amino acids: CASSRSGSEKLFF. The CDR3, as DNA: TGTGCCAGCAGCCGGTCAGGGAGTGAAAAACTGTTTTTT.

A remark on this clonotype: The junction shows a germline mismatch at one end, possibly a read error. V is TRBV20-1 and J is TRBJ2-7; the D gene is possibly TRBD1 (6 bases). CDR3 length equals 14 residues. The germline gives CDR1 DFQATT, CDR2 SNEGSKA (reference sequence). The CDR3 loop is CSARIVTGSYEQCF. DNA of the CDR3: TGCAGTGCTAGAATTGTTACAGGGTCCTACGAGCAGTGCTTC.

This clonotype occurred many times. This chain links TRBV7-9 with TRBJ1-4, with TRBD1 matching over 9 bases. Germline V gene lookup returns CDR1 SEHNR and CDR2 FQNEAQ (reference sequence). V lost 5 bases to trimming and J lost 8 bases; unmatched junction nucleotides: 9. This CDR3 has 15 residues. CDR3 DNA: TGTGCCAGCAGCGTTCCGGGGACAGGGCGAGAAAAACTGTTTTTT. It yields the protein CASSVPGTGREKLFF.

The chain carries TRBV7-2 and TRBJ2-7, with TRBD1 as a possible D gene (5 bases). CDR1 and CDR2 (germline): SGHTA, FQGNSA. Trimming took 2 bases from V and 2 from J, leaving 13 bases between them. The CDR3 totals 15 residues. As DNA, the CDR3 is TGTGCCAGCAGCTTAATCAGCAGGGTAGCCTACGAGCAGTACTTC. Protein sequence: CASSLISRVAYEQYF.

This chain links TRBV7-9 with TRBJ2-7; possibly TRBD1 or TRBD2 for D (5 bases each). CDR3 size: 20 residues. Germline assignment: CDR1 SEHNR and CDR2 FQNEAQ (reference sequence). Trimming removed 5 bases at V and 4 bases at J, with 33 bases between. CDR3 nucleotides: TGTGCCAGCAGCCTCCTGTATCCCGGACCCCTCCGGGACGGCCTTTACGAGCAGTACTTC. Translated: CASSLLYPGPLRDGLYEQYF.

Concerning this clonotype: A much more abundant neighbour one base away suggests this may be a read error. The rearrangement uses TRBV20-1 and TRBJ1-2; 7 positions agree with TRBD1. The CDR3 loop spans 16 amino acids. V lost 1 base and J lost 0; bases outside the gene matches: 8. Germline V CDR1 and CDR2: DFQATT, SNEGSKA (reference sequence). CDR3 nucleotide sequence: TGCAGTGCTAGAGTTCTATGGGACAGAGCTAACTATGGCTACACCTTC. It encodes CSARVLWDRANYGYTF.

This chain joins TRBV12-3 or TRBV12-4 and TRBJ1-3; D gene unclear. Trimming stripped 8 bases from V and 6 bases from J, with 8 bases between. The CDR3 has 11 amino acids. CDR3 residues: CASPQKNTIYF. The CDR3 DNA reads TGTGCCAGCCCTCAGAAAAACACCATATATTTT.

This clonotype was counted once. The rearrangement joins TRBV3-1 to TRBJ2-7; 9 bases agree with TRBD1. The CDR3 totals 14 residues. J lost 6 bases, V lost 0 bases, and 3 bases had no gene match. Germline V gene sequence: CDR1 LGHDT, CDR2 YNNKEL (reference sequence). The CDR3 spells CASSQEDRGGEQYF. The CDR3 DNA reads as TGTGCCAGCAGCCAAGAGGACAGGGGTGGCGAGCAGTACTTC.

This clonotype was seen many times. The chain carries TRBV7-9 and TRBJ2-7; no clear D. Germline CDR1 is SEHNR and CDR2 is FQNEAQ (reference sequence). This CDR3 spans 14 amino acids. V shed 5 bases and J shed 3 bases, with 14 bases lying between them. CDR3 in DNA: TGTGCCAGCAGCGGGTATGAGGCGGACTACGAGCAGTACTTC. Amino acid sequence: CASSGYEADYEQYF.

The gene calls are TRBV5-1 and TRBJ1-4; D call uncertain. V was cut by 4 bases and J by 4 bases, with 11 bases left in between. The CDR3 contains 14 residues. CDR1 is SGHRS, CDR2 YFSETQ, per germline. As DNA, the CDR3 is TGCGCCAGCAGCCTGAGCCCGGGTAATGAAAAACTGTTTTTT. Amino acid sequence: CASSLSPGNEKLFF.

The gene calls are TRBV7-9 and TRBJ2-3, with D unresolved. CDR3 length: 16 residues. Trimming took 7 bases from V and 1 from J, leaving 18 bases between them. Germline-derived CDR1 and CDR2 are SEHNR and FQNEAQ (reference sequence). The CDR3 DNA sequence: TGTGCCAGCACCATAATACCTCGACGAGGCACAGATACGCAGTATTTT. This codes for CASTIIPRRGTDTQYF.

Here the CDR3 reads CSASARGTNYGYTF. The CDR3 DNA reads TGCAGTGCTAGCGCCCGGGGCACTAACTATGGCTACACCTTC. The V call is TRBV20-1, the J call TRBJ1-2; D is possibly TRBD1 (5 bases). The CDR3 length is 14 residues. CDR1 is DFQATT and CDR2 is SNEGSKA in the germline V gene (reference sequence). V lost 3 bases, J lost 0 bases, and 11 bases lay in between.

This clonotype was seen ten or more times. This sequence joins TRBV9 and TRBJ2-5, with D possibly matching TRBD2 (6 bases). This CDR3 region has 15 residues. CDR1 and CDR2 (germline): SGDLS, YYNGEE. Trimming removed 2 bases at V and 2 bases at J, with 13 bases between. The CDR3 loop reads CASSVAERVQETQYF. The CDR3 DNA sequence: TGTGCCAGCAGCGTTGCAGAGCGGGTACAAGAGACCCAGTACTTC.

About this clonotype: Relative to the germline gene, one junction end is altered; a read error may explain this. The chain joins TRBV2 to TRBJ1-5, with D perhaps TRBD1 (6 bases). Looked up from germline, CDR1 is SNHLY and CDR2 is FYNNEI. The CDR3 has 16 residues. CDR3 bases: TGTGCCAGCAGTCGGGGTCCCTGGGGGCACAATCAGCCCCAGCGTTTT. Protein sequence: CASSRGPWGHNQPQRF.

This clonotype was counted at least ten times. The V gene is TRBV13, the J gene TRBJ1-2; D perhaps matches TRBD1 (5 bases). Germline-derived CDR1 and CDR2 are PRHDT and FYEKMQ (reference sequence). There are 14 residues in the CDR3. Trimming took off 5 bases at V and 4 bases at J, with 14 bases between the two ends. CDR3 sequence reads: CASSMYRNPYGYTF. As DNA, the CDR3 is TGTGCCAGCAGCATGTACAGGAACCCCTATGGCTACACCTTC. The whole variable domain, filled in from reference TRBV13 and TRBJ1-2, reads AAGVIQSPRHLIKEKRETATLKCYPIPRHDTVYWYQQGPGQDPQFLISFYEKMQSDKGSIPDRFSAQQFSDYHSELNMSSLELGDSALYFCASSMYRNPYGYTFGSGTRLTVV.

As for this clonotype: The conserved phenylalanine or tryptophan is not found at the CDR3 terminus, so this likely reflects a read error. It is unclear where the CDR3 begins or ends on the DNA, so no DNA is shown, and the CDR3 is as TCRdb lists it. CDR3 residues: CSALRTVNY. This chain connects TRBV20-1 to TRBJ1-4; the table's D call TRBD1 went unverified against the DNA. The CDR3 length equals 9 residues, ends included. Per germline, CDR1 DFQATT and CDR2 SNEGSKA (reference sequence).

CDR3 sequence (DNA): TGCGCCAGCAGCCAAGATCCTCCACTCCTACACGGGGCATTCGGCGAGCAGTACTTC. Protein product: CASSQDPPLLHGAFGEQYF. The V gene is TRBV4-3, the J gene TRBJ2-7; D tentatively reads TRBD1 or TRBD2 (5 bases each). Germline values: CDR1 LGHNA, CDR2 YSLEER. The CDR3 length is 19 residues. V was pared by 0 bases and J by 6 bases, with 27 bases between.

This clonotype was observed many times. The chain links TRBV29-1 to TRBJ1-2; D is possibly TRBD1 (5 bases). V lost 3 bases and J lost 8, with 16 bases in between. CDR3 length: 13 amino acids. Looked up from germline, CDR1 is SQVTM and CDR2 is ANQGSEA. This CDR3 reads CSVDGSGWSGYTF. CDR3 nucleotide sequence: TGCAGCGTTGACGGTTCAGGGTGGAGCGGCTACACCTTC.

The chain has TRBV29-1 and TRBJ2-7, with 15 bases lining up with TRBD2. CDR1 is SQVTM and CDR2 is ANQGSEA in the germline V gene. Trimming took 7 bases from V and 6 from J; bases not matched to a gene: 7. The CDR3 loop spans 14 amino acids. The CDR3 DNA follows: TGCAGCGCCGGACTAGCGGGAGGGCTCTCCGAGCAGTACTTC. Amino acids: CSAGLAGGLSEQYF.

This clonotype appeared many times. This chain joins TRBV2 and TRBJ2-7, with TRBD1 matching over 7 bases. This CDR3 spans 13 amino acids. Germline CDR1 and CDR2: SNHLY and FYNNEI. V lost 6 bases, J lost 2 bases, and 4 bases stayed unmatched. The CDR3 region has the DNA TGTGCCAGCAGCGGGACAGTGACCTACGAGCAGTACTTC. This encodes CASSGTVTYEQYF.

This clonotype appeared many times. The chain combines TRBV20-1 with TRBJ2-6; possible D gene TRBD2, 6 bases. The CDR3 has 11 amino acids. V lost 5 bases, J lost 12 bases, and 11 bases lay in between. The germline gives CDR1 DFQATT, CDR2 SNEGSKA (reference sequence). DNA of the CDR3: TGCAGTGCTGGAGGGCCGCGCGTCCTGACTTTC. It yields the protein CSAGGPRVLTF.

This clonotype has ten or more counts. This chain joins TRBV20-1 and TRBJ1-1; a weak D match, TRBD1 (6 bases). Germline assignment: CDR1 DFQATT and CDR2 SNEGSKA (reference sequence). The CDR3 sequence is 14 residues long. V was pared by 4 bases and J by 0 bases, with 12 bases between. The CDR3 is CSATPQGLNTEAFF. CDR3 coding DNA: TGCAGTGCTACCCCACAGGGATTGAACACTGAAGCTTTCTTT.

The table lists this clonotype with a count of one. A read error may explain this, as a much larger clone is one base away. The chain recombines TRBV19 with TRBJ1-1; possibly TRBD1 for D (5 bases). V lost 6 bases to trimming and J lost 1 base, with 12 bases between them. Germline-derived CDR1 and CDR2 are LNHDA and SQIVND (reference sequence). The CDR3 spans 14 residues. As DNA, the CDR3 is TGTGCCAGTAGGTTAGGCAGGGCGAACACTGAAGCTTTCTTT. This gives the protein CASRLGRANTEAFF.

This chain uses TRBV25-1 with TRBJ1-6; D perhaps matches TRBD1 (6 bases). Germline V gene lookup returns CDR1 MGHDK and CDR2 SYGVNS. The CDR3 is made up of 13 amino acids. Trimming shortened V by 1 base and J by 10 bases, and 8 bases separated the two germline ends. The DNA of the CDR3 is TGTGCCAGCAGTGAATTTACAGGGTCACCCCTCCACTTT. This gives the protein CASSEFTGSPLHF.

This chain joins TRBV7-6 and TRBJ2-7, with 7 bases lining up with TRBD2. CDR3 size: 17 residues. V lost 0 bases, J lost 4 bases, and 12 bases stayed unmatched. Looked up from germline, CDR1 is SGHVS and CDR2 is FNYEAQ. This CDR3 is CASSLAGGSGRAYEQYF. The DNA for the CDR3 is TGTGCCAGCAGCTTAGCAGGCGGGAGCGGTCGGGCTTACGAGCAGTACTTC.

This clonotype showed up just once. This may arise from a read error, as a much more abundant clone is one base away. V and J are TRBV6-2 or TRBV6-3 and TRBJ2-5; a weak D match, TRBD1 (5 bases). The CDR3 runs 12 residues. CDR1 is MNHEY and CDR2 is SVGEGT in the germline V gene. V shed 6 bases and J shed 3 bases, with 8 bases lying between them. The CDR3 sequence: CASRRQKETQYF. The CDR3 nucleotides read TGTGCCAGCAGACGACAGAAAGAGACCCAGTACTTC.

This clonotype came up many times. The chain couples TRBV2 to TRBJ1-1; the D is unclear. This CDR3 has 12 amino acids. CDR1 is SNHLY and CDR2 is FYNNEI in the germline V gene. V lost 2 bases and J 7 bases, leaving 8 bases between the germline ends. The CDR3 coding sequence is TGTGCCAGCAGTGAAAAGGGAGTTGAAGCTTTCTTT. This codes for CASSEKGVEAFF.

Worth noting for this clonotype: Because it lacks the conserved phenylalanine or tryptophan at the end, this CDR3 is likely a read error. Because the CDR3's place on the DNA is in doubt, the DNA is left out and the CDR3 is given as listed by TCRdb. This CDR3 is CASSEQGSR. This chain uses TRBV7-9 with TRBJ1-5; TRBD1, as called in the table, went unchecked against the DNA. The CDR3 spans 9 amino acids, including both terminal residues. Germline V gene data show CDR1 as SEHNR and CDR2 as FQNEAQ (reference sequence).

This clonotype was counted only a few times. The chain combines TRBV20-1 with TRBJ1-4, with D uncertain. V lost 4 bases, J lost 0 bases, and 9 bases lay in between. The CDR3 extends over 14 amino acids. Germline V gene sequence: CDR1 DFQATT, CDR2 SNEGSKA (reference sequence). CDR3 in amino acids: CSAKPSPTNEKLFF. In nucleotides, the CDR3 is TGCAGTGCTAAACCTTCGCCAACTAATGAAAAACTGTTTTTT.

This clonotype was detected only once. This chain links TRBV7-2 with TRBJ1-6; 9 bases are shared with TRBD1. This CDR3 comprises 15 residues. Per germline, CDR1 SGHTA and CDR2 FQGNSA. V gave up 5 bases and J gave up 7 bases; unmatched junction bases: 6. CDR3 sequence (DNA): TGTGCCAGCAGCGTGGGGGACAGGGTGAATTCACCCCTCCACTTT. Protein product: CASSVGDRVNSPLHF.

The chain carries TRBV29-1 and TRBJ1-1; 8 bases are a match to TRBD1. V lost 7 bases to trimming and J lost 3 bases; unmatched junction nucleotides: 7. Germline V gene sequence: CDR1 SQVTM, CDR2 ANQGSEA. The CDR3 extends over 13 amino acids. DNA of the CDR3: TGCAGCGCTTTCAGGGGGCAGGACACTGAAGCTTTCTTT. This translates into CSAFRGQDTEAFF.

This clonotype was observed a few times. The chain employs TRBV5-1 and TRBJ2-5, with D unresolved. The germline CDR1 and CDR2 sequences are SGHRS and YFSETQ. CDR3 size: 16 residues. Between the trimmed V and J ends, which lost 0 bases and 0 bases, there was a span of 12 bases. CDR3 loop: CASSLAVRENQETQYF. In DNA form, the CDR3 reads TGCGCCAGCAGCTTGGCCGTGAGAGAGAACCAAGAGACCCAGTACTTC.